This is a list of T cell receptor beta chains from one sample in a study of T cell clonotyping in hematopoietic cell transplantation. This table comes from immunoSEQ multiplex PCR, and its TCRdb copy is limited to in-frame clones, with some not included. The data hold tens of thousands of clones, with 90% to 96% observed a single time. The sequencing used peripheral blood mononuclear cells, collected before stem cell transplant. These receptors were collected from a woman between 45 and 60 years old with acute myeloid leukemia. Some clones in this sample may be carry-over from other donors' samples. Both conserved end residues are trimmed from each CDR3. Expanded clones are given a class, and other clones once, few, many or no size at all.

TRBJ1-2 | TRBV29-1 | NA | STDFNRALSYGYT
TRBJ2-1 | TRBV19 | NA | ASKAGLMYEQF
TRBJ2-7 | TRBV11-1 | NA | ASSLALAGRSYEQY
TRBJ1-2 | TRBV25-1 | NA | ASSPLGGGADYGYT
TRBJ1-5 | TRBV30 | once | AWRTSRDQPQH
TRBJ2-7 | TRBV11-2 | few | ASSLDPNFYEQY
TRBJ1-4 | TRBV7-2 | NA | ASSFSVSEKLVF
TRBJ1-5 | TRBV30 | NA | ASECWYNQPQH
TRBJ1-1 | TRBV28 | once | ASSPPRPEAF
TRBJ2-1 | TRBV9 | NA | ASSVEGTGYNEQF
TRBJ1-2 | TRBV7-8 | NA | ASSLSGTVGGYT